This T cell receptor beta chain originates from a study of T cell responses to AZD1222 COVID-19 vaccine. The ends were cut back, 6 bases at V and 0 bases at J, with 11 bases in the middle. The CDR3 runs 14 residues. The V gene's germline CDR1 is SGHVS and CDR2 FQNEAQ. Generated by immunoSEQ multiplex PCR, the TCRdb table keeps only in-frame clones and is missing some. The sample records about 120,000 clones, approximately 85% being singletons. Sequences were derived from peripheral blood, sampled on day 0 of AZD1222 vaccination. The receptor's source is an adult in good health. The V gene is TRBV7-8, the J gene TRBJ1-1; D gene unclear. The CDR3 is CASSTDGLNTEAFF. Here the CDR3 DNA reads TGTGCCAGCAGTACGGACGGTTTGAACACTGAAGCTTTCTTT. The full variable domain, rest sourced from reference TRBV7-8 and TRBJ1-1, is GAGVSQSPRYKVAKRGQDVALRCDPISGHVSLFWYQQALGQGPEFLTYFQNEAQLDKSGLPSDRFFAERPEGSVSTLKIQRTQQEDSAVYLCASSTDGLNTEAFFGQGTRLTVV.